This T cell receptor beta chain stems from a study of brain metastases from non-small cell lung cancer. Study conclusions and caveats: T-cell clones appeared expanded in around 61% of brain metastases relative to matched primary tumors. Brain metastases had lower T-cell infiltration than primary tumors. Paired brain metastases and primary tumors largely shared TCR repertoires.

This clone appeared once. The antigen is undetermined. Measured with immunoSEQ multiplex PCR; TCRdb has only the in-frame clones, and not every one. The sample includes 14,000 to 15,000 clones, about four fifths seen only once; the top ten take 7.7%. Looked up from germline, CDR1 is GTSNPN and CDR2 is SVGIG (reference sequence). The V segment lost 1 base and the J segment 5 bases; nucleotides outside the gene matches: 5. The CDR3 is 15 residues long. This clonotype originated in a donor older than 35 with non-small cell lung cancer. The chain uses TRBV30 and TRBJ1-2; TRBD1 aligns across 12 bases. Sequencing was carried out using primary lung tumor tissue. CDR3 sequence (DNA): TGTGCCTGGAGTGCCGGGACAGGGGGCGCGTATGGCTACACCTTC. It encodes CAWSAGTGGAYGYTF.